One sample yielded the 23 T cell receptor beta chains listed below, sequenced in a study of T cells in Graves' hyperthyroidism and ophthalmopathy. TCR beta CDR3 regions were amplified from RNA transcripts. First-round RT-PCR targeting the TCR CDR3 was performed with the HTBI primer set. TCRdb recomputed calls from the multiplex PCR reads with MiXCR, one row per CDR3 protein. The data hold hundreds of thousands of distinct CDR3 sequences, with about 14% observed a single time. Sequencing was carried out using blood. The receptors stem from a middle-aged woman with Graves' ophthalmopathy.

The chain links TRBV29-1 to TRBJ2-5; possible D gene TRBD2, 6 bases. The germline V and J ends were trimmed by 6 bases and 4 bases, with 12 bases remaining between them. This CDR3 is built from 12 residues. CDR1 is SQVTM and CDR2 is ANQGSEA in the germline V gene. Here the CDR3 reads CSVLEGLETQYF. For the CDR3, the DNA is TGCAGCGTCCTGGAGGGGCTAGAGACCCAGTACTTC.

This clonotype has only a few counts. This sequence joins TRBV20-1 and TRBJ1-5; 7 bases agree with TRBD1. CDR3 size: 12 residues. V gave up 5 bases and J gave up 6 bases; unmatched junction bases: 4. Per germline, CDR1 DFQATT and CDR2 SNEGSKA (reference sequence). CDR3 DNA: TGCAGTGCTCACAGGGGCAGTCAGCCCCAGCATTTT. Translation gives CSAHRGSQPQHF.

The chain combines TRBV6-1 with TRBJ2-7; 8 nucleotides align to TRBD1. Germline CDR1 is MNHNS and CDR2 is SASEGT. The CDR3 is 14 amino acids. Trimming removed 9 bases from V and 0 bases from J; junction bases left unmatched: 7. The chain's CDR3 is CASQRTGNSYEQYF. CDR3 bases: TGTGCCAGTCAACGGACAGGGAACTCCTACGAGCAGTACTTC.

This clonotype was seen ten or more times. The chain joins TRBV19 to TRBJ1-1; D unresolved. Germline CDR1 reads LNHDA; CDR2 reads SQIVND (reference sequence). Between the trimmed V and J ends, which lost 1 base and 1 base, there was a span of 7 bases. This CDR3 comprises 14 residues. CDR3 in DNA: TGTGCCAGTAGTATAGCGAAAGCGAACACTGAAGCTTTCTTT. As protein: CASSIAKANTEAFF.

This clonotype was detected a few times. The J gene is TRBJ1-1, the V gene TRBV5-5; D is possibly TRBD1 (6 bases). Germline lookup yields CDR1 SGHKS and CDR2 YYEKEE (reference sequence). The CDR3 has 14 amino acids. With 2 bases removed from V and 4 bases from J, the gap between germline ends came to 12 bases. For the CDR3, the DNA is TGTGCCAGCAGCTTTCAGGGAGGGGGCACTGAAGCTTTCTTT. Its protein product is CASSFQGGGTEAFF.

This clonotype has ten or more counts. The CDR3 region is CASSLSGRGGANVLTF. The CDR3 DNA sequence: TGTGCCAGCAGCTTATCAGGGCGGGGTGGGGCCAACGTCCTGACTTTC. This chain uses TRBV11-2 with TRBJ2-6, with D tentatively TRBD2 (6 bases). Trimming removed 2 bases at V and 3 bases at J, with 11 bases between. The CDR3 length is 16 residues. Germline assignment: CDR1 SGHAT and CDR2 FQNNGV. The variable domain in full, with the rest retrieved from reference TRBV11-2 and TRBJ2-6, is EAGVAQSPRYKIIEKRQSVAFWCNPISGHATLYWYQQILGQGPKLLIQFQNNGVVDDSQLPKDRFSAERLKGVDSTLKIQPAKLEDSAVYLCASSLSGRGGANVLTFGAGSRLTVL.

This clonotype was counted many times. The J gene is TRBJ1-2, the V gene TRBV19; no clear D. V dropped 5 bases and J dropped 9 bases, with 19 bases sitting between them. The CDR3 is made up of 14 amino acids. CDR1 LNHDA and CDR2 SQIVND come from the germline V gene (reference sequence). CDR3 sequence: CASSGSDLLYSYTF. As DNA, the CDR3 is TGTGCCAGTAGTGGTTCAGATCTACTGTACAGCTACACCTTC.

The table lists this clonotype with many counts. The V and J genes are TRBV28 and TRBJ2-7, with 8 bases lining up with TRBD1. The V gene's germline CDR1 is MDHEN and CDR2 SYDVKM. The CDR3 is 14 amino acids. Unmatched junction bases numbered 8, after V lost 7 bases and J lost 3 bases. Written as DNA, the CDR3 is TGTGCCAGCACCCCAGGGGGCCACCACTACGAGCAGTACTTC. It specifies CASTPGGHHYEQYF.

CDR3 coding DNA: TGTGCCAGCAGTTTCCGTTCCCGCAATCAGCCCCAGCATTTT. Translating it yields CASSFRSRNQPQHF. The V call is TRBV12-3 or TRBV12-4, the J call TRBJ1-5; D remains unclear. V was shortened by 3 bases and J by 2 bases, with 8 bases between the two germline ends. The CDR3 sequence is 14 residues long.

This clonotype was seen many times. V usage is TRBV29-1 and J usage is TRBJ2-7; D may be TRBD2 (5 bases). This CDR3 region has 13 residues. The V and J ends lost 4 bases and 4 bases respectively, with 14 bases between them. Germline CDR1 and CDR2: SQVTM and ANQGSEA. CDR3 DNA sequence: TGCAGCGTTGGGACTCCTGAGGGTTACGAGCAGTACTTC. Translation gives CSVGTPEGYEQYF.

There are many counts of this clonotype. The CDR3 region has the DNA TGTGCCAGCCTTATGCGGGAAGGAGAGACCCAGTACTTC. Translating gives CASLMREGETQYF. The rearrangement joins TRBV25-1 to TRBJ2-5; TRBD2 might be the D (6 bases). This CDR3 spans 13 amino acids. Trimming stripped 8 bases from V and 4 bases from J, with 14 bases between. Germline V gene data show CDR1 as MGHDK and CDR2 as SYGVNS. Supplemented by reference TRBV25-1 and TRBJ2-5, the full variable domain reads EADIYQTPRYLVIGTGKKITLECSQTMGHDKMYWYQQDPGMELHLIHYSYGVNSTEKGDLSSESTVSRIRTEHFPLTLESARPSHTSQYLCASLMREGETQYFGPGTRLLVL.

This clonotype was detected ten times or more. The rearrangement joins TRBV12-3 or TRBV12-4 to TRBJ2-5; D is possibly TRBD2 (6 bases). V shed 2 bases and J shed 5 bases, with 9 bases lying between them. The CDR3 is 13 residues long. The CDR3, as DNA: TGTGCCAGCAGTTTATCCGGGAGTGAGACCCAGTACTTC. Protein sequence: CASSLSGSETQYF.

In this sample, this clonotype turned up many times. V and J are TRBV20-1 and TRBJ2-4; D call uncertain. With 4 bases removed from V and 3 bases from J, the gap between germline ends came to 19 bases. Germline loops: CDR1 DFQATT, CDR2 SNEGSKA (reference sequence). The CDR3 runs 16 residues. The CDR3 loop reads CSANSPPPKGKNIQYF. CDR3 nucleotide sequence: TGCAGTGCTAATAGCCCACCCCCCAAGGGCAAAAACATTCAGTACTTC.

This clonotype was seen ten or more times. The rearrangement joins TRBV11-2 to TRBJ2-2; 9 bases align to TRBD1. Trimming at V came to 5 bases and at J to 0 bases, leaving 4 bases not matched to a gene. CDR1 is SGHAT, CDR2 FQNNGV, per germline. The CDR3 contains 16 residues. The CDR3 nucleotides read TGTGCCAGCAGCCCACAGGGGGCCGCGAACACCGGGGAGCTGTTTTTT. Its translation is CASSPQGAANTGELFF.

CDR3 coding DNA: TGTGCCAGCACCCCATCTAGCGCGGGAGAGACCCAGTACTTC. Its protein is CASTPSSAGETQYF. V is TRBV12-3 or TRBV12-4 and J is TRBJ2-5, with D possibly being TRBD2 (6 bases). Trimming stripped 7 bases from V and 4 bases from J, with 16 bases between. The CDR3 is 14 residues long.

This clonotype was detected many times. The J gene is TRBJ2-5, the V gene TRBV6-5; TRBD1 is a possible D gene (5 bases). The CDR3 runs 13 residues. V was shortened by 7 bases and J by 1 base, with 10 bases between the two germline ends. Germline assignment: CDR1 MNHEY and CDR2 SVGAGI. CDR3 coding DNA: TGTGCCAGCAAGTTAGGGGTCCAAGAGACCCAGTACTTC. Its translation is CASKLGVQETQYF.

Many counts were recorded for this clonotype. J is TRBJ1-3 and V is TRBV28; D is ambiguous. Germline-derived CDR1 and CDR2 are MDHEN and SYDVKM. Trimming cost V 8 bases and J 0 bases, with 5 bases left between them. The CDR3 has 12 amino acids. This CDR3 reads CASGTSGNTIYF. The CDR3 DNA follows: TGTGCCAGCGGCACCTCTGGAAACACCATATATTTT.

CDR3 loop: CATSRVLGQGANEQYF. CDR3 in DNA: TGTGCCACCAGCAGAGTGTTGGGACAGGGGGCGAACGAGCAGTACTTC. The chain links TRBV15 to TRBJ2-7; 12 positions match TRBD1. This CDR3 contains 16 residues. Germline trimming cut 1 base from V and 5 bases from J; bases unmatched to any gene: 6. CDR1 is LNHNV, CDR2 YYDKDF, per germline (reference sequence).

This clonotype was detected ten times or more. The rearrangement links TRBV7-8 to TRBJ2-5; maybe TRBD1 (5 bases). The CDR3 consists of 14 residues. V gave up 5 bases and J gave up 5 bases, with 15 bases separating them. Germline V gene sequence: CDR1 SGHVS, CDR2 FQNEAQ. CDR3 protein: CASSVVRVLETQYF. The CDR3, as DNA: TGTGCCAGCAGCGTAGTCAGGGTGCTGGAGACCCAGTACTTC.

This clonotype was counted many times. This CDR3 fails to terminate in the conserved phenylalanine or tryptophan, so it likely reflects a read error. The gene calls are TRBV12-3 or TRBV12-4 and TRBJ2-2; TRBD1 matches 11 bases. Trimming took 6 bases from V and 4 from J; bases not matched to a gene: 1. The CDR3 has 14 amino acids. The DNA of the CDR3 is TGTGCCAGCAGCGGGACAGGGGGCACCGGGGAGCTGTTTCTT. This translates into CASSGTGGTGELFL.

This clonotype occurred many times. The chain links TRBV20-1 to TRBJ2-5, with TRBD2 matching 10 bases. Per the germline V gene, CDR1 is DFQATT and CDR2 is SNEGSKA (reference sequence). With 2 bases clipped from V and 5 bases from J, the junction kept 8 bases outside the gene matches. CDR3 length: 15 amino acids. CDR3 loop: CSARFSGRSGETQYF. CDR3 sequence (DNA): TGCAGTGCTAGATTTAGCGGGAGGTCCGGGGAGACCCAGTACTTC.

This clonotype appeared many times. The gene calls are TRBV2 and TRBJ1-2, with D maybe TRBD1 (5 bases). Germline-derived CDR1 and CDR2 are SNHLY and FYNNEI. The CDR3 loop spans 16 amino acids. The V gene lost 4 bases and the J gene lost 5 bases, with 20 bases spanning the gap. The CDR3 region has the DNA TGTGCCAGCAGTGCACAGGAGGCCCGTCTTGAATATGGCTACACCTTC. Amino acids: CASSAQEARLEYGYTF.

This clonotype was detected many times. V and J are TRBV20-1 and TRBJ1-1; D is unclear. The CDR3 sequence is 14 residues long. V gave up 3 bases and J gave up 0 bases, with 11 bases separating them. Germline lookup yields CDR1 DFQATT and CDR2 SNEGSKA (reference sequence). This CDR3 reads CSARGESMNTEAFF. CDR3 in DNA: TGCAGTGCTAGGGGTGAAAGCATGAACACTGAAGCTTTCTTT.